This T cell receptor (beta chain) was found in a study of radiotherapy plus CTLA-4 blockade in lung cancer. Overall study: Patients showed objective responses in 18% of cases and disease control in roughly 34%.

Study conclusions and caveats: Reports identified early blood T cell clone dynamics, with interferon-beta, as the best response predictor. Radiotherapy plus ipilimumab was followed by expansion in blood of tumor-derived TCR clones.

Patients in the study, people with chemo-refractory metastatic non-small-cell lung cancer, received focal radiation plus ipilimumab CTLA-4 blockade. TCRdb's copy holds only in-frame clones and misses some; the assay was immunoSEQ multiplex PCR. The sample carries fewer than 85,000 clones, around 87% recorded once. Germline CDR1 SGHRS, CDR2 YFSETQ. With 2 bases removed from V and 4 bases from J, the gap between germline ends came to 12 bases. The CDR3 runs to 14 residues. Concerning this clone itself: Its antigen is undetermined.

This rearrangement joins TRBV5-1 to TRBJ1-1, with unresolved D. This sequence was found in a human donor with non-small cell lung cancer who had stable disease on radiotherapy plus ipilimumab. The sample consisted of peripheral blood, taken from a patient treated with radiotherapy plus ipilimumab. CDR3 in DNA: TGCGCCAGCAGCTTTAACCCAATGAGCACTGAAGCTTTCTTT. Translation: CASSFNPMSTEAFF.